The present T cell receptor (beta chain) was sequenced within a study of blood T cell repertoires in COVID-19. Turning to the study itself: COVID-19 samples from acute and convalescent phases originated in the United States, Italy and Spain. PBMCs, B-cell-depleted T cells, or T cells were the source of the cDNA or gDNA that made up the material.

Per the study methods: Estimated nucleated cell counts came from reference gene primer amplification. Clones were sequenced by immunoSEQ multiplex PCR, and TCRdb holds only the in-frame ones, with some missing. The V and J calls and clone size come from that table; D and trimming were worked out from the DNA. The repertoire holds around 220,000 clones, with 84% as singletons. The CDR3 totals 14 residues. Germline assignment: CDR1 WNHNN and CDR2 SYGVQD (reference sequence). Trimming took 7 bases from V and 7 from J; bases not matched to a gene: 9. Sequencing was carried out using peripheral blood. V is TRBV10-1 and J is TRBJ1-5; 8 positions match TRBD1. The TCR sequence derives from a man aged 25 to 40 with active or convalescent COVID-19. CDR3 in amino acids: CASIGQGGGQPQHF. The CDR3 coding sequence is TGCGCCAGCATTGGACAGGGAGGCGGGCAGCCCCAGCATTTT.